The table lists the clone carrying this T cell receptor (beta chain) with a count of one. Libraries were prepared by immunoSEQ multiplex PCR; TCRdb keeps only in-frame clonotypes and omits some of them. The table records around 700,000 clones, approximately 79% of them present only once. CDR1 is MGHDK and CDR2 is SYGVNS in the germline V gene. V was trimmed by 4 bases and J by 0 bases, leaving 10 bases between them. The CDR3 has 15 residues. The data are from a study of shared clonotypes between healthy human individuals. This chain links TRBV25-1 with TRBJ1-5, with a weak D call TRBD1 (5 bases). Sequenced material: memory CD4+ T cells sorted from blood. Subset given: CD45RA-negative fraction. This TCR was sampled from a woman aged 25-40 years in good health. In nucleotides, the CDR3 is TGTGCCAGCAGTGGAGTCACAGGTAGCAATCAGCCCCAGCATTTT. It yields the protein CASSGVTGSNQPQHF. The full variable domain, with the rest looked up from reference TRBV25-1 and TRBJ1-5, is EADIYQTPRYLVIGTGKKITLECSQTMGHDKMYWYQQDPGMELHLIHYSYGVNSTEKGDLSSESTVSRIRTEHFPLTLESARPSHTSQYLCASSGVTGSNQPQHFGDGTRLSIL.